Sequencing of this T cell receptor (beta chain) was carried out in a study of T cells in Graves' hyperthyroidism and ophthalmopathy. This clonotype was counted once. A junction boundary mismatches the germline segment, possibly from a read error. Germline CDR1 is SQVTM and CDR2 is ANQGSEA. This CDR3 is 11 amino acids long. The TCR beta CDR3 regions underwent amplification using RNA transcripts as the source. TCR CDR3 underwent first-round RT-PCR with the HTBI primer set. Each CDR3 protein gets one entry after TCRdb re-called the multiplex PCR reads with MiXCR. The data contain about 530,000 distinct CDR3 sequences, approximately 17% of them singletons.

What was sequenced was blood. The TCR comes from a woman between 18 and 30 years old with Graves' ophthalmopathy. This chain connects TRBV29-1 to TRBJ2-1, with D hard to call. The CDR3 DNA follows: TGCAGCGCTCGACACCCCAATGAGCAGCTCTTC. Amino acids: CSARHPNEQLF.